This TCR beta chain was identified during a study of cytomegalovirus exposure and HLA in healthy donors. Study outcomes and limitations: A missense variant in DCLRE1C was later tied to TCR beta V- and J-gene trimming.

The CDR3 totals 12 residues. Germline V CDR1 and CDR2: SGHAT, FQNNGV. The V gene lost 7 bases and the J gene lost 6 bases, with 12 bases spanning the gap. A note on this clone: What it binds is unknown.

Every donor was a healthy person donating bone marrow. Both 60 Vbeta primers and 13 Jbeta primers went into the PCR. Measured with immunoSEQ multiplex PCR; TCRdb has only the in-frame clones, and not every one. This sample has under 200,000 clones; approximately 88% occur once, and the top ten carry around 0.37%. Sequencing was performed on PBMCs. This receptor was obtained from a boy between 2 and 15 years old in good health and CMV-seronegative. V is TRBV11-2 and J is TRBJ1-1, with D uncertain. CDR3 bases: TGTGCCAGCAACTCACTCTTTGCTGAAGCTTTCTTT. It yields the protein CASNSLFAEAFF.